This T cell receptor (beta chain) was identified during a study of cytomegalovirus exposure and HLA in healthy donors. Assay used: immunoSEQ multiplex PCR; TCRdb lists only in-frame clones, some missing. The sample consists of more than 300,000 clones, roughly 88% of them appearing once. Germline V gene lookup returns CDR1 MNHEY and CDR2 SMNVEV (reference sequence). The CDR3 is 15 amino acids. With 6 bases clipped from V and 1 base from J, the junction kept 4 bases outside the gene matches. The sequenced sample consisted of PBMCs. This clonotype originated in a woman between 18 and 29 years old in good health and CMV-seronegative. The genes are TRBV27 and TRBJ1-5; 9 positions agree with TRBD1. The CDR3 is CASSQDRGSNQPQHF. CDR3 nucleotide sequence: TGTGCCAGCAGCCAGGACAGGGGAAGCAATCAGCCCCAGCATTTT.